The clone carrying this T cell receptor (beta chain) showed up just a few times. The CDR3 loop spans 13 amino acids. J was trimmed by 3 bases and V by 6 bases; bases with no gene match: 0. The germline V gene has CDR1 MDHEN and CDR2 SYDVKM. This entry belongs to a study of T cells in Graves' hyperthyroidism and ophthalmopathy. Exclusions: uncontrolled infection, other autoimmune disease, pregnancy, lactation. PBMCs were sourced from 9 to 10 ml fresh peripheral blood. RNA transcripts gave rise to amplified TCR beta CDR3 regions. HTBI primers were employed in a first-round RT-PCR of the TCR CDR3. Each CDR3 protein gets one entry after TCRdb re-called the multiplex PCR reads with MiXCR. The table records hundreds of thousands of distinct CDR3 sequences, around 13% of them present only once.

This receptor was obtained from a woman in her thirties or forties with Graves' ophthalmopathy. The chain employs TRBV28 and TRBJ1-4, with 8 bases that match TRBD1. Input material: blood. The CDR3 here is CASSRGPNEKLFF. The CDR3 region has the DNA TGTGCCAGCAGCAGGGGGCCTAATGAAAAACTGTTTTTT. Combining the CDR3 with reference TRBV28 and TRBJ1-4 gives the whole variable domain DVKVTQSSRYLVKRTGEKVFLECVQDMDHENMFWYRQDPGLGLRLIYFSYDVKMKEKGDIPEGYSVSREKKERFSLILESASTNQTSMYLCASSRGPNEKLFFGSGTQLSVL.